This is a list of T cell receptor beta chains from one sample in a study of T cells in Graves' hyperthyroidism and ophthalmopathy. TCRdb independently ran MiXCR on the multiplex PCR reads; one entry per CDR3 protein. This sample has 490,000 or so distinct CDR3 sequences, with about 15% found just once. Source material: blood. The receptors originated from a woman younger than 45 with Graves' ophthalmopathy. The CDR3 runs from the conserved cysteine through the conserved F or W. D genes are given only for firm matches. Clone size is given for some rows only: seen once, a few or many times, or a class if the clone is expanded.

clone_size	v_call	d_call	j_call	cdr3_aa	cdr3_nt
.	TRBV5-4	.	TRBJ2-7	CASSLSGVAYEQYF	TGTGCCAGCAGCCTCTCAGGGGTTGCGTACGAGCAGTACTTC
.	TRBV29-1	.	TRBJ2-7	CSGRISGTYEQYF	TGCAGCGGCCGGATTAGCGGCACCTACGAGCAGTACTTC
.	TRBV12-3/TRBV12-4	.	TRBJ1-3	CAGDGPGVNTIYF	TGTGCCGGGGACGGGCCAGGGGTAAACACCATATATTTT
many	TRBV7-6	TRBD1	TRBJ2-1	CASSLQGQGYNEQFF	TGTGCCAGCAGCTTACAGGGACAGGGATACAATGAGCAGTTCTTC
few	TRBV28	.	TRBJ2-2	CASSSPRGLLGTGELFF	TGTGCCAGCAGTTCCCCCCGGGGCTTGCTTGGCACCGGGGAGCTGTTTTTT
many	TRBV15	TRBD1	TRBJ2-1	CATSRRQGEYNEQFF	TGTGCCACCAGCAGAAGACAGGGGGAATACAATGAGCAGTTCTTC
few	TRBV9	.	TRBJ1-6	CASSVSLNNSPLHF	TGTGCCAGCAGCGTATCTCTGAATAATTCACCCCTCCACTTT
few	TRBV5-1	TRBD1	TRBJ2-5	CASSFGQGAYQETQYF	TGCGCCAGCAGCTTTGGGCAGGGGGCGTACCAAGAGACCCAGTACTTC
few	TRBV6-2/TRBV6-3	.	TRBJ2-3	CASSYRGSTYPTSTDTQYF	TGTGCCAGCAGTTACAGGGGGTCAACCTACCCTACTAGCACAGATACGCAGTATTTT
few	TRBV5-1	.	TRBJ1-1	CASSLDRAYTEALF	TGCGCCAGCAGCTTGGACAGGGCCTACACTGAAGCTCTCTTT
few	TRBV14	.	TRBJ2-7	CASSHGGHEQYF	TGTGCCAGCAGCCACGGCGGACACGAGCAGTACTTC
many	TRBV20-1	.	TRBJ2-3	CSASHADTQYF	TGCAGTGCTTCCCATGCGGATACGCAGTATTTT
few	TRBV27	.	TRBJ1-2	CASSSDRANQDYGYTF	TGTGCCAGCAGTTCCGACAGAGCTAACCAAGACTATGGCTACACCTTC
many	TRBV20-1	TRBD2	TRBJ2-3	CSAEDWTSGRVVGSTDTQYF	TGCAGTGCGGAGGATTGGACTAGCGGGAGGGTTGTTGGGAGCACAGATACGCAGTATTTT
many	TRBV10-3	TRBD1	TRBJ2-7	CAISESDRGEQYF	TGTGCCATCAGTGAGTCCGACAGGGGCGAGCAGTACTTC
many	TRBV9	.	TRBJ2-7	CASSSLPSPSYEQYF	TGTGCCAGCAGCTCACTCCCGAGTCCATCCTACGAGCAGTACTTC